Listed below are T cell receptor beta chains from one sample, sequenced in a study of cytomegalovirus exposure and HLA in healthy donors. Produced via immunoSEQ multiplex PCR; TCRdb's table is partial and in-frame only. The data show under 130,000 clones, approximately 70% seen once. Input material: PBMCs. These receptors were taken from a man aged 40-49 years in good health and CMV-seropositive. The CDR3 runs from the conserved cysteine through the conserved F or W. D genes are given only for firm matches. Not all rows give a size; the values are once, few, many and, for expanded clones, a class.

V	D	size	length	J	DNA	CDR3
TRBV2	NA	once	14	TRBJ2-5	TGTGCCAGCAGTGAATCACAGACCCAAGAGACCCAGTACTTC	CASSESQTQETQYF
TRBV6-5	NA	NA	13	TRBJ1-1	TGTGCCAGCAGGCGGGACCAGAACACTGAAGCTTTCTTT	CASRRDQNTEAFF
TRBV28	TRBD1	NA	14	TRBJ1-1	TGTGCCAGCTCGTCGGGGCAGGGGGACACTGAAGCTTTCTTT	CASSSGQGDTEAFF
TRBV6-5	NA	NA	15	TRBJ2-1	TGTGCCAGCAGTTACTCCGGAGCCCCCCTCAATGAGCAGTTCTTC	CASSYSGAPLNEQFF
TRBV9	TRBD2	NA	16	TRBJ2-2	TGTGCCAGCAGCTCGAGGGGACTAGCGGGAGCCGGGGAGCTGTTTTTT	CASSSRGLAGAGELFF
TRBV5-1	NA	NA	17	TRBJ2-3	TGCGCCAGCAGCTTCTCCCCAGGGCCTAGCGGCACAGATACGCAGTATTTT	CASSFSPGPSGTDTQYF
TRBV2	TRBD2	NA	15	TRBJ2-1	TGTGCCAGCATTAAACTAGCGGGAGTGGGCAATGAGCAGTTCTTC	CASIKLAGVGNEQFF
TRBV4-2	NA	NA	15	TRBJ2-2	TGTGCCAGCAGCCAAGATAGCGGGAACACCGGGGAGCTGTTTTTT	CASSQDSGNTGELFF
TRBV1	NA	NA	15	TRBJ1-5	TGCACCAGCAGCCCGCCGGGACTTCTTATCAGGGCCCAGCATTTT	CTSSPPGLLIRAQHF
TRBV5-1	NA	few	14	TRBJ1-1	TGCGCCAGCCAGGGACACCCTACGAACACTGAAGCTTTCTTT	CASQGHPTNTEAFF
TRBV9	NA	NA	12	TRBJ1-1	TGTGCCAGCAGCAGGGTAGAGGGTGAAGCTTTCTTT	CASSRVEGEAFF
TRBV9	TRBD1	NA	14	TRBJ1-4	TGTGCCAGCAGCTCCGGGACAGGGGATGAAAAACTGTTTTTT	CASSSGTGDEKLFF
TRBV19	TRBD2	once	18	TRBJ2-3	TGTGCCAGTCGACGCCGAACCCTAGCGGGACCTAGCACAGATACGCAGTATTTT	CASRRRTLAGPSTDTQYF
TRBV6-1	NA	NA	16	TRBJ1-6	TGTGCCAGCAGTGAACGAGGGAGAGGAGGTAATTCACCCCTCCACTTT	CASSERGRGGNSPLHF
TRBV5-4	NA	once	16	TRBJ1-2	TGTGCCAGCAGCTCCCAGACCGGAGAAGCCAAGTATGGCTACACCTTC	CASSSQTGEAKYGYTF
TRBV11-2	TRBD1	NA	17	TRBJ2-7	TGTGCCAGCAGCTTGAGAGGTCCCGGGACAGGGGCTTACGAGCAGTACTTC	CASSLRGPGTGAYEQYF
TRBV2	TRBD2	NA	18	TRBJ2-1	TGTGGTCCAGAACCCGGGACTAGCGGGAGGGCGGGGGTCTATGAGCAGTTCTTC	CGPEPGTSGRAGVYEQFF
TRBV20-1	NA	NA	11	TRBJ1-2	TGCAGTGCCAGGGGCCCCTATGGCTACACCTTC	CSARGPYGYTF
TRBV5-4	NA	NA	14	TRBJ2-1	TGTGCCAGCAGCTTGGCCAGTACCTACAATGAGCAGTTCTTC	CASSLASTYNEQFF
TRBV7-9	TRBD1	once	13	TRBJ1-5	TGTGCCACAAACAGGGGTGACAATCAGCCCCAGCATTTT	CATNRGDNQPQHF
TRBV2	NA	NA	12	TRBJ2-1	TGTGCCAGCAGTGAAGCGAGAAGTCCGCAGTTCTTC	CASSEARSPQFF
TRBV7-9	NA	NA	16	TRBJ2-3	TGTGCCAGCAGCTTAGCGGAGGGGAGGTACACAGATACGCAGTATTTT	CASSLAEGRYTDTQYF
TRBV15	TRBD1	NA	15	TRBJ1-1	TGTGCCACCAGCTTTCGGACAGGGGGCGCTTCTGAAGCTTTCTTT	CATSFRTGGASEAFF
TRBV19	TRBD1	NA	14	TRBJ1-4	TGTGCCAGCCTGGACAGGGGCGGTAAGGAAAAACTGTTTTTT	CASLDRGGKEKLFF
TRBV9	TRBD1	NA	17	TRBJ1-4	TGTGCCAGCAGCGTAGAAGGACAGGTGACAACTAATGAAAAACTGTTTTTT	CASSVEGQVTTNEKLFF
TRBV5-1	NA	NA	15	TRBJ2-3	TGCGCCAGCAGCTACCGGAGGGGGCGCACAGATACGCAGTATTTT	CASSYRRGRTDTQYF
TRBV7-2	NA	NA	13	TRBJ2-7	TGTGCCAGCAGCTTCGACCAGCGGCGTGAGCAGTACTTC	CASSFDQRREQYF
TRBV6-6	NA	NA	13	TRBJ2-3	TGTGCCACCTCCGGTCTTTTGAGTGATACGCAGTATTTT	CATSGLLSDTQYF
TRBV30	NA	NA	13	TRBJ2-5	TGTGCCTGGAGTGTACAAGTCCAAGAGACCCAGTACTTC	CAWSVQVQETQYF
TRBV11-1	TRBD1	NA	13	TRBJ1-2	TGTGCCAGCATTTGGACAGGGCCCTATGGCTACACCTTC	CASIWTGPYGYTF
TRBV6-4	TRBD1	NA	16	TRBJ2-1	TGTGCCAGCAGTGACGCCCCAGGGGGTGGTTACAATGAGCAGTTCTTC	CASSDAPGGGYNEQFF
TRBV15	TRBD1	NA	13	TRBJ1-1	TGTGCCACCAGCAGTACAGGGGCAACTGAAGCTTTCTTT	CATSSTGATEAFF
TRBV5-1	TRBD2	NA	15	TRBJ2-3	TGCGCCAGCAGTAGGACTAGCGGGATTTCAGATACGCAGTATTTT	CASSRTSGISDTQYF